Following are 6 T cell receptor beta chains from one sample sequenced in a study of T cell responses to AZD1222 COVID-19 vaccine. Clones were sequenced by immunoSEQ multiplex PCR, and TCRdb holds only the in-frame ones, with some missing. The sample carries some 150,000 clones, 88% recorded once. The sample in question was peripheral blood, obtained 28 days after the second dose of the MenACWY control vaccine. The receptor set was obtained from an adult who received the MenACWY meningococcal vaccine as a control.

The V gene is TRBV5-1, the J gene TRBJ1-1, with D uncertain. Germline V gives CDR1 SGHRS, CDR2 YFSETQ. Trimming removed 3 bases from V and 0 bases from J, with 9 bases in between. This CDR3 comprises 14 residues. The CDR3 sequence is CASSSSDLNTEAFF. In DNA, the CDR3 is TGCGCCAGCAGCTCCTCGGACTTGAACACTGAAGCTTTCTTT.

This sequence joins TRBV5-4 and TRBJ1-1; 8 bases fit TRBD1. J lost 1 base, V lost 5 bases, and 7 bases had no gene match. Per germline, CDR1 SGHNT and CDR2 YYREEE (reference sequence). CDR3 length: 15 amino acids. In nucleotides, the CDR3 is TGTGCCAGCAGTTCCCCAACAGGGGGGAACACTGAAGCTTTCTTT. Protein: CASSSPTGGNTEAFF.

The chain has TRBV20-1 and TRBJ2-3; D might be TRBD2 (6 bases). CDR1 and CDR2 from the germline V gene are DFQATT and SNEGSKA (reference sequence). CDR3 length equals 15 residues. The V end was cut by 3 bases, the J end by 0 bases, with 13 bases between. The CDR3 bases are TGCAGTGCTAGTGTCCGGGAGACTAGCACAGATACGCAGTATTTT. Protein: CSASVRETSTDTQYF.

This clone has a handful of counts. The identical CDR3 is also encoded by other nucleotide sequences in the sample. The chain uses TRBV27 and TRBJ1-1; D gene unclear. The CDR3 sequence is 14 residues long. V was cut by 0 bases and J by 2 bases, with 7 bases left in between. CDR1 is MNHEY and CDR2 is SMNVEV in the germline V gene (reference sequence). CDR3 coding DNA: TGTGCCAGCAGTTTATCTGGAGTTAACACTGAAGCTTTCTTT. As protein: CASSLSGVNTEAFF.

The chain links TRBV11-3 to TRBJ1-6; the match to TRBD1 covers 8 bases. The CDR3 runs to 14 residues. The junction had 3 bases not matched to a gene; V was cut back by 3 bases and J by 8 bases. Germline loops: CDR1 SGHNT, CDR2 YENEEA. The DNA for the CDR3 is TGTGCCAGCAGCTTGACAGGGGACGATTCACCCCTCCACTTT. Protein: CASSLTGDDSPLHF.

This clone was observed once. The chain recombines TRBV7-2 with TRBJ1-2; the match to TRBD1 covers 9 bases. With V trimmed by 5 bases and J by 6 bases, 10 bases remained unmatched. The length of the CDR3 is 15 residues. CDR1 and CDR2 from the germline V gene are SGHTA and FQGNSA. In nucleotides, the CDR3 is TGTGCCAGCAGCCCCGGGTCGGGACAGGGTAATGGCTACACCTTC. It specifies CASSPGSGQGNGYTF.